These 17 T cell receptor beta chains share one sample of origin, sequenced in a study of cytomegalovirus exposure and HLA in healthy donors. With 60 Vbeta and 13 Jbeta primers, the PCR was carried out. Generated by immunoSEQ multiplex PCR, the TCRdb table keeps only in-frame clones and is missing some. Found here are about 32,000 clones; the top ten clones hold 4.5% to 6%. Specimen: PBMCs. Receptors were obtained from a female donor in good health and CMV-seronegative.

The chain couples TRBV4-1 to TRBJ1-5, with D hard to call. V was cut by 0 bases and J by 3 bases, with 9 bases left in between. The CDR3 totals 15 residues. CDR1 MGHRA and CDR2 YSYEKL come from the germline V gene. CDR3 in amino acids: CASSQDTRFNQPQHF. CDR3 in DNA: TGCGCCAGCAGCCAAGATACGAGGTTCAATCAGCCCCAGCATTTT.

This chain joins TRBV11-3 and TRBJ2-2; 10 bases line up with TRBD1. Germline lookup yields CDR1 SGHNT and CDR2 YENEEA. The length of the CDR3 is 15 residues. The trim removed 5 bases at V and 5 bases at J, leaving 5 bases unmatched. The CDR3 protein is CASSLGQGLTGELFF. The CDR3, as DNA: TGTGCCAGCAGCCTGGGACAGGGGTTAACCGGGGAGCTGTTTTTT.

V and J are TRBV19 and TRBJ2-3; possible D gene TRBD1, 5 bases. This CDR3 spans 13 amino acids. CDR1 and CDR2 from the germline V gene are LNHDA and SQIVND (reference sequence). V lost 5 bases and J lost 1, with 7 bases in between. The CDR3 DNA sequence: TGTGCCAGTAGTCTACAGGGCACAGATACGCAGTATTTT. It specifies CASSLQGTDTQYF.

The rearrangement joins TRBV7-3 to TRBJ2-1; TRBD1 is a possible D gene (6 bases). From germline, CDR1 is SGHTA and CDR2 FQGTGA. The CDR3 has 17 amino acids. V lost 6 bases, J lost 3 bases, and 21 bases lay in between. CDR3 amino acids: CASSKARGGGLYNEQFF. The CDR3 DNA sequence: TGTGCCAGCAGTAAAGCCAGAGGGGGTGGGCTCTACAATGAGCAGTTCTTC.

This chain connects TRBV9 to TRBJ1-6; D ambiguous. This CDR3 contains 14 residues. V was cut by 0 bases and J by 5 bases, with 6 bases left in between. Germline CDR1 is SGDLS and CDR2 is YYNGEE. This chain's CDR3 is CASSVVPDNSPLHF. DNA for the CDR3: TGTGCCAGCAGCGTAGTTCCGGATAATTCACCCCTCCACTTT.

The genes are TRBV19 and TRBJ2-3, with D possibly matching TRBD1 (7 bases). The germline V gene encodes CDR1 LNHDA and CDR2 SQIVND (reference sequence). This CDR3 is built from 17 residues. Trimming removed 7 bases from V and 3 bases from J, with 23 bases in between. CDR3 sequence reads: CASTKSGVRQGTDTQYF. The CDR3 DNA follows: TGTGCCAGTACGAAGTCGGGGGTCAGACAGGGAACAGATACGCAGTATTTT. Full variable domain (remainder filled in from reference TRBV19 and TRBJ2-3): DGGITQSPKYLFRKEGQNVTLSCEQNLNHDAMYWYRQDPGQGLRLIYYSQIVNDFQKGDIAEGYSVSREKKESFPLTVTSAQKNPTAFYLCASTKSGVRQGTDTQYFGPGTRLTVL.

The rearrangement links TRBV9 to TRBJ2-7; TRBD1 might be the D (6 bases). The CDR3 loop spans 15 amino acids. Germline V gene sequence: CDR1 SGDLS, CDR2 YYNGEE. Trimming took 3 bases from V and 5 from J, leaving 18 bases between them. CDR3 sequence reads: CASSDRDNLWDEQYF. The CDR3 DNA reads TGTGCCAGCAGCGACCGGGACAACCTGTGGGACGAGCAGTACTTC.

The CDR3 spells CASRKTVGNAYNEQFF. The CDR3 DNA follows: TGTGCCAGCAGAAAGACTGTAGGTAACGCTTACAATGAGCAGTTCTTC. The chain has TRBV6-6 and TRBJ2-1; D unresolved. Germline V gives CDR1 MNHNY, CDR2 SVGAGI (reference sequence). Trimming took 6 bases from V and 4 from J, leaving 19 bases between them. This CDR3 has 16 residues.

The chain employs TRBV5-4 and TRBJ2-5, with 14 bases identical to TRBD2. Germline V gives CDR1 SGHNT, CDR2 YYREEE (reference sequence). The CDR3 runs to 16 residues. The junction had 3 bases not matched to a gene; V was cut back by 4 bases and J by 1 base. The DNA of the CDR3 is TGTGCCAGCAGCAGGACTAGCGGGGGGCCCCAAGAGACCCAGTACTTC. Protein product: CASSRTSGGPQETQYF.

The chain is built from TRBV11-3 and TRBJ2-1; 11 bases are shared with TRBD1. The CDR3 contains 17 residues. The ends lost 1 base at V and 7 bases at J; junction bases unmatched: 9. Germline V lookup: CDR1 SGHNT, CDR2 YENEEA. CDR3 DNA sequence: TGTGCCAGCAGCTTAGGTGGACAGGGGGCTATGCGTAATGAGCAGTTCTTC. Its protein product is CASSLGGQGAMRNEQFF.

This sequence joins TRBV6-5 and TRBJ2-3; D is possibly TRBD1 (5 bases). Germline V gene sequence: CDR1 MNHEY, CDR2 SVGAGI. The germline V and J ends were trimmed by 2 bases and 0 bases, with 9 bases remaining between them. CDR3 size: 15 residues. The CDR3 coding sequence is TGTGCCAGCAGTTACGTGGGGCCGAGCACAGATACGCAGTATTTT. It translates to CASSYVGPSTDTQYF.

This chain joins TRBV19 and TRBJ1-5; D might be TRBD1 (5 bases). CDR1 and CDR2 from the germline V gene are LNHDA and SQIVND (reference sequence). V dropped 7 bases and J dropped 5 bases, with 18 bases sitting between them. There are 15 residues in the CDR3. CDR3 coding DNA: TGTGCCAGTAACCCCAGGGTGAATCCTTATCAGCCCCAGCATTTT. Its translation: CASNPRVNPYQPQHF.

This chain joins TRBV5-8 and TRBJ1-5; 7 bases fit TRBD1. The germline CDR1 and CDR2 sequences are SGHTS and YDEGEE. The length of the CDR3 is 14 residues. Trimming took 4 bases from V and 2 from J; bases not matched to a gene: 3. The DNA for the CDR3 is TGTGCCAGCAGCCGGACAGGTGGCAATCAGCCCCAGCATTTT. Its translation is CASSRTGGNQPQHF.

The chain links TRBV5-1 to TRBJ2-7, with D maybe TRBD2 (6 bases). Germline V lookup: CDR1 SGHRS, CDR2 YFSETQ. CDR3 length equals 14 residues. Trimming removed 5 bases from V and 7 bases from J, with 19 bases in between. CDR3 coding DNA: TGCGCCAGCAGTACCGGGACTCCGGGCGGAGAGCAGTACTTC. Translated: CASSTGTPGGEQYF.

The rearrangement joins TRBV6-6 to TRBJ1-5; 9 positions agree with TRBD1. CDR3 length: 15 amino acids. Germline CDR1 is MNHNY and CDR2 is SVGAGI (reference sequence). Germline trimming cut 6 bases from V and 6 bases from J; bases unmatched to any gene: 9. CDR3 protein: CASSDPGQGIQPQHF. The CDR3 DNA sequence: TGTGCCAGCAGCGATCCGGGACAGGGAATTCAGCCCCAGCATTTT.

Concerning this clone: Within the sample, other DNA sequences also encode this same CDR3. The chain combines TRBV20-1 with TRBJ2-7; D remains ambiguous. With 2 bases removed from V and 2 bases from J, the gap between germline ends came to 4 bases. The CDR3 is 11 amino acids. Germline lookup yields CDR1 DFQATT and CDR2 SNEGSKA (reference sequence). CDR3 sequence (DNA): TGCAGTGCTAGACCCACCTACGAGCAGTACTTC. As protein: CSARPTYEQYF.

V usage is TRBV18 and J usage is TRBJ2-7; D gene ambiguous. The CDR3 consists of 13 residues. Trimming removed 4 bases from V and 2 bases from J, with 9 bases in between. Germline lookup yields CDR1 KGHSH and CDR2 LQKENI. In nucleotides, the CDR3 is TGTGCCAGCTCACTCGAGAAGACCTACGAGCAGTACTTC. Protein product: CASSLEKTYEQYF.